Below, one T cell receptor (beta chain) is given with its context. Its antigen is not identified. The data originate from a study of CD8 T cells in ankylosing spondylitis. TCRdb redid the calling of the 5' RACE reads with MiXCR, one entry per CDR3 protein. The sample includes hundreds of thousands of distinct CDR3 sequences, about 10% of them seen just once. Overall study findings and caveats: In ankylosing spondylitis blood, a motif of eight highly homologous TCR beta variants appeared characteristic. The clones that were linked to disease were reported to be significantly enriched in matched synovial fluid samples from ankylosing spondylitis patients.

Material for sequencing was blood, either unsorted or a sorted T cell fraction (not recorded which). This TCR was recovered from a male donor with ankylosing spondylitis.

CDR3 sequence: CSARDPFGNQPQHF. Written as DNA, the CDR3 is TGCAGTGCTAGAGATCCGTTCGGCAATCAGCCCCAGCATTTT. This chain connects TRBV20-1 to TRBJ1-5, with D hard to call. CDR1 and CDR2 from the germline V gene are DFQATT and SNEGSKA (reference sequence). The CDR3 is 14 amino acids. The V end was cut by 0 bases, the J end by 2 bases, with 8 bases between.